This T cell receptor (beta chain) originates from a study of OX40 agonist ivuxolimab in advanced cancers. There are 16 residues in the CDR3. The V gene's germline CDR1 is SGHRS and CDR2 YFSETQ. The ends lost 4 bases at V and 2 bases at J; junction bases unmatched: 3. Assay used: immunoSEQ multiplex PCR; TCRdb lists only in-frame clones, some missing. The sample has around 34,000 clones; around 81% are singletons. The TCR was taken from an adult with an advanced solid tumor such as melanoma, head and neck, liver or kidney cancer. The V gene is TRBV5-1, the J gene TRBJ2-5; 15 bases are a match to TRBD2. The starting material was CD4+ or CD8+ T cells sorted from blood, obtained in a trial of the OX40 agonist ivuxolimab. CDR3 sequence reads: CASSPGLAGGQETQYF. Here the CDR3 DNA reads TGCGCCAGCAGCCCGGGACTAGCGGGGGGTCAAGAGACCCAGTACTTC. Complete variable domain (other parts from reference TRBV5-1 and TRBJ2-5): KAGVTQTPRYLIKTRGQQVTLSCSPISGHRSVSWYQQTPGQGLQFLFEYFSETQRNKGNFPGRFSGRQFSNSRSEMNVSTLELGDSALYLCASSPGLAGGQETQYFGPGTRLLVL.